A single sample is the source of the 17 T cell receptor beta chains below, sequenced in a study of liver allograft versus peripheral blood T cells (dated by TCRdb to 2019 to 2021). Regarding the complete study: The study compared T cell receptor repertoires found within transplanted livers against repertoires in the peripheral blood of liver transplant recipients.

Instrument on record: Illumina MiSeq. TCRdb reran the public reads through fastp at Q25 and MiXCR, keeping productive beta chains. For every CDR3 protein sequence, its rows merge into one entry that carries the most common genes and DNA. The sample table holds 3,500 to 4,500 distinct CDR3 sequences, of which roughly 14% were seen once. Of the sample, 4.2% is held by the ten largest clones. These TCRs come from a human patient who had a liver transplant. Following a transplant, some T lymphocytes may have been derived from the graft donor.

The V and J genes are TRBV20-1 and TRBJ2-5, with D uncertain. CDR1 is DFQATT and CDR2 is SNEGSKA in the germline V gene (reference sequence). V was trimmed by 1 base and J by 2 bases, leaving 17 bases between them. This CDR3 contains 16 residues. This CDR3 reads CSARALGQSEQETQYF. In DNA form, the CDR3 reads TGCAGTGCTAGAGCCCTTGGGCAGTCAGAACAAGAGACCCAGTACTTC.

This clonotype was recorded at least ten times. CDR3 protein: CASSPPTGERGKLFF. The CDR3 DNA follows: TGTGCCAGCAGCCCCCCGACAGGGGAGCGGGGAAAACTGTTTTTT. The genes are TRBV12-3 or TRBV12-4 and TRBJ1-4; TRBD1 matches 8 bases. The CDR3 has 15 amino acids. Trimming at V came to 6 bases and at J to 10 bases, leaving 13 bases not matched to a gene.

Sample share makes this clonotype large (0.1 to 1%). V usage is TRBV6-1 and J usage is TRBJ1-3, with TRBD1 identical over 8 bases. With V trimmed by 10 bases and J by 4 bases, 9 bases remained unmatched. This CDR3 is 14 amino acids long. Germline CDR1 MNHNS, CDR2 SASEGT. For the CDR3, the DNA is TGTGCCACCATAAGGACAGGGATGGGAAACACCATATATTTT. It encodes CATIRTGMGNTIYF.

By its share, this clonotype is medium-sized. The chain recombines TRBV5-4 with TRBJ2-2; D remains unclear. Germline CDR1 reads SGHNT; CDR2 reads YYREEE (reference sequence). V was pared by 4 bases and J by 1 base, with 14 bases between. The CDR3 runs to 16 residues. CDR3 sequence reads: CASSALGARNTGELFF. CDR3 bases: TGTGCCAGCAGCGCCCTTGGAGCGCGGAACACCGGGGAGCTGTTTTTT.

This clonotype is medium-sized by share. This chain uses TRBV19 with TRBJ1-4, with D unresolved. CDR1 is LNHDA and CDR2 is SQIVND in the germline V gene (reference sequence). The CDR3 covers 16 residues. V lost 6 bases to trimming and J lost 0 bases, with 14 bases between them. Written as DNA, the CDR3 is TGTGCCAGTAGAGACTCCCCCGGTGCAACTAATGAAAAACTGTTTTTT. Translating it yields CASRDSPGATNEKLFF.

The chain employs TRBV5-1 and TRBJ1-2, with TRBD1 matching 9 bases. Germline V gene data show CDR1 as SGHRS and CDR2 as YFSETQ. J gave up 6 bases and V 1 base, and 7 bases lay outside the gene matches. CDR3 size: 15 residues. The CDR3 region is CASSLIGTGSNGYTF. The CDR3 region has the DNA TGCGCCAGCAGCTTGATCGGGACAGGGTCGAATGGCTACACCTTC.

This rearrangement joins TRBV12-3 or TRBV12-4 to TRBJ2-5, with 7 bases lining up with TRBD1. The CDR3 totals 14 residues. V trimming: 3 bases; J trimming: 5 bases; junction bases outside the gene matches: 6. The CDR3 protein is CASSLFQGGETQYF. The CDR3, as DNA: TGTGCCAGCAGTTTGTTTCAAGGGGGCGAGACCCAGTACTTC.

V and J are TRBV20-1 and TRBJ2-1; 7 nucleotides agree with TRBD2. The CDR3 is 16 amino acids. The J segment lost 9 bases and the V segment lost 2 bases, leaving 16 bases of the junction unmatched. Germline CDR1 is DFQATT and CDR2 is SNEGSKA (reference sequence). The CDR3 here is CSARPVLGTIRTEQFF. The CDR3 DNA follows: TGCAGTGCTAGACCTGTTCTCGGGACTATTCGTACTGAGCAGTTCTTC.

This clonotype ranks as medium-sized. The chain joins TRBV19 to TRBJ1-5; 7 positions match TRBD1. Germline CDR1 is LNHDA and CDR2 is SQIVND (reference sequence). V was clipped by 6 bases and J by 4 bases; unmatched bases: 9. The CDR3 totals 15 residues. CDR3 in amino acids: CASRTGYGGNQPQHF. As DNA, the CDR3 is TGTGCCAGTAGGACAGGGTACGGAGGGAATCAGCCCCAGCATTTT.

This clonotype is medium-sized in the sample. The chain couples TRBV27 to TRBJ1-1; D remains unclear. This CDR3 spans 16 amino acids. Germline V lookup: CDR1 MNHEY, CDR2 SMNVEV (reference sequence). With 4 bases removed from V and 6 bases from J, the gap between germline ends came to 21 bases. The CDR3 bases are TGTGCCAGCAGTTCTTTTCGAAACACCCTTTTATCTGAAGCTTTCTTT. It codes for CASSSFRNTLLSEAFF.

This clonotype is labeled as medium-sized. The V gene is TRBV18, the J gene TRBJ1-1; 10 bases align to TRBD1. V lost 1 base, J lost 3 bases, and 2 bases stayed unmatched. This CDR3 has 15 amino acids. Per germline, CDR1 KGHSH and CDR2 LQKENI. CDR3 sequence: CASSPRGQGYTEAFF. The CDR3 DNA reads TGTGCCAGCTCACCACGGGGACAGGGGTACACTGAAGCTTTCTTT.

By frequency in the sample, this clonotype is medium-sized. The rearrangement joins TRBV20-1 to TRBJ1-4; 7 nucleotides agree with TRBD1. In germline, CDR1 is DFQATT, CDR2 SNEGSKA (reference sequence). J was trimmed by 8 bases and V by 4 bases; bases with no gene match: 7. The CDR3 extends over 13 amino acids. DNA for the CDR3: TGCAGTGCTAACCGGGACAGAGCAGAAAAACTGTTTTTT. Translating it yields CSANRDRAEKLFF.

This clonotype is medium-sized in the sample. V is TRBV6-5 and J is TRBJ1-6, with a weak D call TRBD1 (5 bases). The V and J ends lost 7 bases and 5 bases respectively, with 12 bases between them. The CDR3 extends over 14 amino acids. Per the germline V gene, CDR1 is MNHEY and CDR2 is SVGAGI. The CDR3 loop is CASNPGRHNSPLHF. CDR3 in DNA: TGTGCCAGCAACCCGGGACGGCATAATTCACCCCTCCACTTT.

This clonotype is classed as medium-sized. The gene calls are TRBV6-6 and TRBJ2-7, with TRBD1 identical over 8 bases. Per the germline V gene, CDR1 is MNHNY and CDR2 is SVGAGI (reference sequence). J gave up 5 bases and V 4 bases, and 7 bases lay outside the gene matches. The length of the CDR3 is 14 residues. The CDR3 region has the DNA TGTGCCAGCAGTTGGACAGGGAGAGGCGACGAGCAGTACTTC. Its protein is CASSWTGRGDEQYF.

This clonotype is medium-sized within its sample. The chain recombines TRBV29-1 with TRBJ1-5; a possible D gene is TRBD1 (6 bases). Trimming shortened V by 1 base and J by 7 bases, and 11 bases separated the two germline ends. Germline loops: CDR1 SQVTM, CDR2 ANQGSEA. This CDR3 has 13 residues. CDR3 region: CSVEGQDGQPQHF. The CDR3 DNA reads as TGCAGCGTTGAAGGACAGGATGGGCAGCCCCAGCATTTT.

This clonotype ranks as medium-sized. The chain employs TRBV12-3 or TRBV12-4 and TRBJ1-3; D remains ambiguous. The CDR3 consists of 15 residues. Trimming shortened V by 11 bases and J by 0 bases, and 17 bases separated the two germline ends. CDR3 sequence reads: CARGQDKYSGNTIYF. CDR3 DNA: TGTGCCCGCGGGCAGGATAAATACTCTGGAAACACCATATATTTT.

This clonotype is deemed medium-sized. This sequence joins TRBV18 and TRBJ2-7; 7 bases are a match to TRBD1. The CDR3 spans 11 residues. The junction had 1 base not matched to a gene; V was cut back by 6 bases and J by 5 bases. Per the germline V gene, CDR1 is KGHSH and CDR2 is LQKENI. The chain's CDR3 is CASSTGNEQYF. The CDR3 nucleotides read TGTGCCAGCTCGACAGGGAACGAGCAGTACTTC.